This T cell receptor (beta chain) was obtained from a study of blood T cells in healthy people across ages. Primed by a sample-barcoded 5' primer and a J-beta primer mix, a second PCR proceeded for about 7 to 11 cycles. MiXCR, applied by TCRdb to the 5' RACE reads, yields one record per CDR3 protein. The data contain 2 million or so distinct CDR3 sequences, just under 50% of them singletons. Germline V gives CDR1 DFQATT, CDR2 SNEGSKA (reference sequence). V lost 5 bases and J lost 3; bases outside the gene matches: 9. The CDR3 is 14 amino acids. Sequences were obtained from blood. This sequence joins TRBV20-1 and TRBJ2-5; 7 nucleotides match TRBD2. This clonotype was obtained from a woman in her forties in good health. The CDR3 nucleotides are TGCAGTGCTGTCCTAGCGGTCCAGAAAGAGACCCAGTACTTC. Translating gives CSAVLAVQKETQYF.